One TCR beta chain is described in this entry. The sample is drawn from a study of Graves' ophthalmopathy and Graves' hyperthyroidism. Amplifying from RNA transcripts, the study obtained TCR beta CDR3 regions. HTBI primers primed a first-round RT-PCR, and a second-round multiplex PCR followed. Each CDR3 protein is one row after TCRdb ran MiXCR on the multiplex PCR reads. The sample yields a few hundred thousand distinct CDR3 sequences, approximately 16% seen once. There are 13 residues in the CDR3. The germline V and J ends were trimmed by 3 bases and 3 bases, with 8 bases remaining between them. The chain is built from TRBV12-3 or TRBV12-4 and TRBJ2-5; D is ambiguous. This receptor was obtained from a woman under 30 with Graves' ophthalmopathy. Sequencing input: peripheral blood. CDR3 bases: TGTGCCAGCAGTTTCGTTAACGAAGAGACCCAGTACTTC. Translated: CASSFVNEETQYF.